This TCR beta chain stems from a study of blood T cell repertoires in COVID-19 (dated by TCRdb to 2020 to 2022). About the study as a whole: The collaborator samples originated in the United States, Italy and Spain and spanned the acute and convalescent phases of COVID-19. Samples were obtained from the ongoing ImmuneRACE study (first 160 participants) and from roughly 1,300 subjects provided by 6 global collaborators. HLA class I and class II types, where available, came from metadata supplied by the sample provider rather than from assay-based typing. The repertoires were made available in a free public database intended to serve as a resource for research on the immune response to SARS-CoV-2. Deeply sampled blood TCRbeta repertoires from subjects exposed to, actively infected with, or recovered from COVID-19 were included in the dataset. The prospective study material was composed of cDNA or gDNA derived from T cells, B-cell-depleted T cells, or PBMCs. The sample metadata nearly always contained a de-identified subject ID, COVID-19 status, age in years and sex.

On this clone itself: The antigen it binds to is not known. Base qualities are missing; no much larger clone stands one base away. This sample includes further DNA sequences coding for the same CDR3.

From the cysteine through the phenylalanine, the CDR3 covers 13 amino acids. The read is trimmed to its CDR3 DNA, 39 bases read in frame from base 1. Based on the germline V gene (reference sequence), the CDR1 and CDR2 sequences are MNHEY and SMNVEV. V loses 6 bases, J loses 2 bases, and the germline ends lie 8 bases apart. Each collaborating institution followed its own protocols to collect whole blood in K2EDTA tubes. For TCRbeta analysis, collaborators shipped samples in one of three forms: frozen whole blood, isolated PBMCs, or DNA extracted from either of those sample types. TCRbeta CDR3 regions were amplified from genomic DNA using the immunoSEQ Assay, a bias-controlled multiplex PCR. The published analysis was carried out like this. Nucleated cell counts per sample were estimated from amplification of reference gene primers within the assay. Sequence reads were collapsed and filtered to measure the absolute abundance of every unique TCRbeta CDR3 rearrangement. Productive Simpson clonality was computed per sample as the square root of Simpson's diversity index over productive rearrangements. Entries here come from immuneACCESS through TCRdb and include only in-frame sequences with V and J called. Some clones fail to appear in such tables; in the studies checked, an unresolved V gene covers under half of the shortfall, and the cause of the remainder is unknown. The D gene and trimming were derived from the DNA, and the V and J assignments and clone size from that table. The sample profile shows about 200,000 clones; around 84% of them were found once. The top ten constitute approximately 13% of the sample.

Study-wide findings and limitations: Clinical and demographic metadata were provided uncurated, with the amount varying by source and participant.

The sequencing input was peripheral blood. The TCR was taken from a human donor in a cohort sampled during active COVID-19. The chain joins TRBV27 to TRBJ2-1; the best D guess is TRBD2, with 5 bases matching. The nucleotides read TGTGCCAGCAGCCCCGGGGCCTACAATGAGCAGTTCTTC. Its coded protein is CASSPGAYNEQFF.